The present T cell receptor (beta chain) was sequenced within a study of blood T cell repertoires in COVID-19. Profiled with immunoSEQ multiplex PCR; TCRdb holds only in-frame clones, not every one. The sample holds about 210,000 clones, approximately 90% seen once. The specimen sequenced was PBMCs or T cells enriched from blood (not recorded which). The TCR comes from a man aged 30 to 39 who had recovered from COVID-19.

DNA of the CDR3: TGTGCCAGCTCATCTACGTACGAGACCCAGTACTTC. Translation: CASSSTYETQYF. The chain couples TRBV18 to TRBJ2-5; D gene uncertain. V dropped 5 bases and J dropped 5 bases, with 9 bases sitting between them. The CDR3 length is 12 residues. Looked up from germline, CDR1 is KGHSH and CDR2 is LQKENI.